The 17 T cell receptor beta chains given below trace back to one sample, sequenced in a study of tumor-infiltrating lymphocytes in primary liver carcinoma. Germline DNA was also extracted, while the blood RNA originated from unsorted whole blood. The input was roughly 0.5 ug total RNA; TCR beta cDNA was made from it with a constant-region primer. Three-round nested multiplex PCR performed with slightly modified ARM-PCR produced the TCR beta libraries. A C-beta reverse primer and TRBV1-TRBV30 forward primers served in each of the first two PCR rounds, at 9 to 10 cycles apiece. TCRdb re-derived calls from the multiplex PCR reads in MiXCR, one entry per CDR3 protein. The repertoire holds just over 300,000 distinct CDR3 sequences, with 50% to 60% as singletons. Input material: peripheral blood. Source of these receptors: a woman aged 30 to 39 with primary liver carcinoma and hepatitis B virus infection.

The V call is TRBV28, the J call TRBJ1-2, with D tentatively TRBD1 (6 bases). CDR1 and CDR2 from the germline V gene are MDHEN and SYDVKM. V dropped 5 bases and J dropped 10 bases, with 14 bases sitting between them. This CDR3 is built from 12 residues. The CDR3 spells CASSPGARDYTF. CDR3 bases: TGTGCCAGCAGTCCGGGGGCCCGTGACTACACCTTC.

For this clonotype: A read error may explain this, as a much larger clone is one base away. The rearrangement uses TRBV10-3 and TRBJ2-3; D not resolved. Germline lookup yields CDR1 ENHRY and CDR2 SYGVKD. The CDR3 totals 13 residues. Deletions cut 6 bases from V and 4 bases from J, with 11 bases between. The CDR3 sequence is CAIRVGSADTQYF. The DNA for the CDR3 is TGTGCCATCAGAGTGGGGTCTGCAGATACGCAGTATTTT.

The rearrangement joins TRBV6-1 to TRBJ1-1; D remains unclear. With 8 bases removed from V and 5 bases from J, the gap between germline ends came to 15 bases. The CDR3 runs 13 residues. From germline, CDR1 is MNHNS and CDR2 SASEGT. This CDR3 reads CASGWDERTEAFF. The CDR3 region has the DNA TGTGCCAGCGGTTGGGATGAGCGGACTGAAGCTTTCTTT.

V is TRBV6-5 and J is TRBJ2-2, with D possibly matching TRBD1 (8 bases). The germline V gene encodes CDR1 MNHEY and CDR2 SVGAGI. This CDR3 region has 16 residues. The V end was cut by 6 bases, the J end by 1 base, with 15 bases between. CDR3 sequence (DNA): TGTGCCAGCAGGACGGACAGGGAGGGGAACACCGGGGAGCTGTTTTTT. It translates to CASRTDREGNTGELFF.

Points on this clonotype: Given the absence of the conserved phenylalanine or tryptophan at the CDR3 end, a read error is likely. The chain combines TRBV11-3 with TRBJ1-6; the D is unclear. CDR3 length: 15 residues. Germline V gives CDR1 SGHNT, CDR2 YENEEA. V was trimmed by 4 bases and J by 5 bases, leaving 12 bases between them. The CDR3 DNA is TGTGCCAGCAGCTCATCGGCGGTTAATAATTCACCCCTCCACTCT. Its translation is CASSSSAVNNSPLHS.

This clonotype was counted many times. The rearrangement joins TRBV11-2 to TRBJ2-7, with D possibly matching TRBD1 (6 bases). Trimming removed 5 bases at V and 0 bases at J, with 14 bases between. Germline V CDR1 and CDR2: SGHAT, FQNNGV. The length of the CDR3 is 15 residues. DNA for the CDR3: TGTGCCAGCAGCCCGACAGGCGCAAGCTCCTACGAGCAGTACTTC. Translated, it gives CASSPTGASSYEQYF. Full variable domain (remainder filled in from reference TRBV11-2 and TRBJ2-7): EAGVAQSPRYKIIEKRQSVAFWCNPISGHATLYWYQQILGQGPKLLIQFQNNGVVDDSQLPKDRFSAERLKGVDSTLKIQPAKLEDSAVYLCASSPTGASSYEQYFGPGTRLTVT.

As concerns this clonotype: Sequence at one end of the junction differs from germline and may be a read error. The CDR3 sequence: CASSQDRIAGTNILTF. CDR3 in DNA: TGTGCCAGCAGCCAAGATAGAATCGCTGGGACCAACATCCTGACTTTC. The chain couples TRBV4-2 to TRBJ2-6; D is possibly TRBD1 or TRBD2 (5 bases each). Germline values: CDR1 LGHNA, CDR2 YNFKEQ. This CDR3 contains 16 residues.

With respect to this clonotype: A much larger clone lies a single base off, so this may be a read error. The chain couples TRBV4-3 to TRBJ2-2; D is undetermined. V was trimmed by 2 bases and J by 3 bases, leaving 13 bases between them. Germline-derived CDR1 and CDR2 are LGHNA and YSLEER. The CDR3 consists of 16 residues. The DNA for the CDR3 is TGCGCCAGCAGCCAAATGGAGTCTTCCGACACCGGGGAGCTGTTTTTT. This codes for CASSQMESSDTGELFF.

Remarks on this clonotype: It may be a read error: a sequence one base away is much more abundant. This rearrangement joins TRBV6-5 to TRBJ1-3; D is undetermined. The V and J ends lost 7 bases and 9 bases respectively, with 16 bases between them. This CDR3 is built from 13 residues. Germline lookup yields CDR1 MNHEY and CDR2 SVGAGI. The chain's CDR3 is CASKSRSISTIYF. As DNA, the CDR3 is TGTGCCAGCAAGTCAAGATCTATTTCCACCATATATTTT.

The chain links TRBV20-1 to TRBJ2-1, with D perhaps matching TRBD2 (5 bases). CDR3 length: 15 residues. Germline V gives CDR1 DFQATT, CDR2 SNEGSKA (reference sequence). V was pared by 1 base and J by 10 bases, with 20 bases between. The CDR3 loop is CSARVGSGSSREQFF. CDR3 nucleotides: TGCAGTGCTAGAGTGGGGAGTGGGAGCTCTCGGGAGCAGTTCTTC.

This rearrangement joins TRBV28 to TRBJ1-1; a possible D gene is TRBD1 (5 bases). CDR1 is MDHEN, CDR2 SYDVKM, per germline. Trimming removed 7 bases at V and 11 bases at J, with 20 bases between. CDR3 length: 13 amino acids. This CDR3 reads CASNSRQMGGAFF. The CDR3 DNA reads as TGTGCCAGCAACAGTCGACAGATGGGCGGCGCTTTCTTT.

This clonotype was recorded a few times. V and J are TRBV7-8 and TRBJ1-4; the D is unclear. The CDR3 extends over 11 amino acids. Germline V gene data show CDR1 as SGHVS and CDR2 as FQNEAQ. V lost 7 bases, J lost 10 bases, and 10 bases lay in between. This chain's CDR3 is CASTLAGKLFF. CDR3 coding DNA: TGTGCCAGCACACTCGCTGGAAAACTGTTTTTT.

In the case of this clonotype: At one of its ends the junction is not consistent with the germline gene, which may arise from a read error. This chain connects TRBV29-1 to TRBJ2-1, with 7 bases that match TRBD2. The CDR3 is 12 residues long. The germline V gene has CDR1 SQVTM and CDR2 ANQGSEA. The CDR3 DNA reads as TGCAGCGCTCTAAGGGACTACAATGGGCAGTTCTTC. It specifies CSALRDYNGQFF.

This clonotype has a single count. Given a much more abundant clone one base away, this may be a read error. This chain uses TRBV10-2 with TRBJ2-7; 10 bases match TRBD1. The CDR3 is 15 residues long. Germline V gene sequence: CDR1 WSHSY, CDR2 SAAADI. V gave up 4 bases and J gave up 8 bases; unmatched junction bases: 11. The CDR3 region is CASSGSGTGVDKQYF. CDR3 nucleotides: TGCGCCAGCAGTGGCTCCGGGACAGGGGTTGACAAGCAGTACTTC.

In this sample, this clonotype turned up many times. This chain connects TRBV6-6 to TRBJ1-2; TRBD1 matches at 9 bases. CDR1 is MNHNY, CDR2 SVGAGI, per germline (reference sequence). V shed 6 bases, J shed 8 bases, and the junction held 10 bases outside the gene matches. This CDR3 spans 14 amino acids. The CDR3 protein is CASSPTGQGSGYTF. DNA for the CDR3: TGTGCCAGCAGCCCTACGGGACAGGGAAGCGGCTACACCTTC.

Comment on this clonotype: The junction departs from germline at one end; a sequencing error may be responsible. The chain recombines TRBV24-1 with TRBJ2-5; no clear D. Germline CDR1 KGHDR, CDR2 SFDVKD. The CDR3 is 13 amino acids. CDR3 bases: TGTGCCACCAGTCTCTCGGATCAAGAGACCCAGAACTTC. It codes for CATSLSDQETQNF.

In the case of this clonotype: Relative to the germline gene, one junction end is altered; a read error may explain this. The genes are TRBV11-2 and TRBJ2-7; D is possibly TRBD2 (7 bases). This CDR3 has 16 amino acids. CDR1 and CDR2 (germline): SGHAT, FQNNGV. CDR3 in amino acids: CASSFPEGGGGDELYF. DNA of the CDR3: TGTGCCAGCAGCTTTCCCGAAGGCGGGGGCGGCGACGAGCTGTACTTT.